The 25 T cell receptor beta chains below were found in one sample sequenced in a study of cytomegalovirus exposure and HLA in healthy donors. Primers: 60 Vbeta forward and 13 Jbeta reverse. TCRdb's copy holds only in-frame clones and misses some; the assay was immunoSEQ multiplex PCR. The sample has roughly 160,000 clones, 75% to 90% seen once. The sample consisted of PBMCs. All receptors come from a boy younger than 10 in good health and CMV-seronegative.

CDR3 in amino acids: CASRAGPPVEAQYF. DNA of the CDR3: TGTGCCAGCAGGGCGGGGCCCCCCGTGGAGGCGCAGTATTTT. The chain combines TRBV28 with TRBJ2-3, with D perhaps TRBD2 (6 bases). The CDR3 contains 14 residues. Trimming cost V 6 bases and J 10 bases, with 20 bases left between them. Germline V CDR1 and CDR2: MDHEN, SYDVKM.

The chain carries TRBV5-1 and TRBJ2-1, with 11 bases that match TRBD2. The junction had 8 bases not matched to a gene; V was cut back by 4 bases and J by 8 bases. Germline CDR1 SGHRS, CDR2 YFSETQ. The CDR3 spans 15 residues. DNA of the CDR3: TGCGCCAGCAGCGGTAGCGGGAGGGCCTTCGATGAGCAGTTCTTC. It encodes CASSGSGRAFDEQFF.

The CDR3 nucleotides are TGTGCCAGCAGCGTCCAGGGGGCCCCTAGCACAGATACGCAGTATTTT. It codes for CASSVQGAPSTDTQYF. The genes are TRBV9 and TRBJ2-3; 8 nucleotides agree with TRBD1. The CDR3 totals 16 residues. J lost 0 bases, V lost 2 bases, and 5 bases had no gene match. The germline gives CDR1 SGDLS, CDR2 YYNGEE. Together with reference TRBV9 and TRBJ2-3, the CDR3 gives the full variable domain: DSGVTQTPKHLITATGQRVTLRCSPRSGDLSVYWYQQSLDQGLQFLIQYYNGEERAKGNILERFSAQQFPDLHSELNLSSLELGDSALYFCASSVQGAPSTDTQYFGPGTRLTVL.

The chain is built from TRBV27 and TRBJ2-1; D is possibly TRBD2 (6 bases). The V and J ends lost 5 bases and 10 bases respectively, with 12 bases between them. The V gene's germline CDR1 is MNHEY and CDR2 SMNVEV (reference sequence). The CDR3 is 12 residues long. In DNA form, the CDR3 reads TGTGCCAGCAGTCACACTAGCTCGGAGCAGTTCTTC. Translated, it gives CASSHTSSEQFF.

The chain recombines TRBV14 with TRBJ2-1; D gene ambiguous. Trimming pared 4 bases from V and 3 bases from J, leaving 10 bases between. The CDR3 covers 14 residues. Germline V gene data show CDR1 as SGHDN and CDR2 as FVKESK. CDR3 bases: TGTGCCAGCAGCCCAGAATCCAGCTACAATGAGCAGTTCTTC. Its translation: CASSPESSYNEQFF.

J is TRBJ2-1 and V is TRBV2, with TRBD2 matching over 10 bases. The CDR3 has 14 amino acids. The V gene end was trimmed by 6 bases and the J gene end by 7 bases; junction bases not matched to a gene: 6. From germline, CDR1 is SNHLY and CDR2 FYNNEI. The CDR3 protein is CASSASGGRNEQFF. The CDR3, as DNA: TGTGCCAGCAGCGCTAGCGGGGGAAGGAATGAGCAGTTCTTC.

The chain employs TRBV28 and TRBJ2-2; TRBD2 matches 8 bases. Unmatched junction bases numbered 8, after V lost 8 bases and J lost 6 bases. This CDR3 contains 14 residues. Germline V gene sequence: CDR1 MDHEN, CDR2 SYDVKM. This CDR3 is CASFPAGEAGELFF. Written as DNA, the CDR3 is TGTGCCAGCTTTCCAGCGGGAGAGGCCGGGGAGCTGTTTTTT.

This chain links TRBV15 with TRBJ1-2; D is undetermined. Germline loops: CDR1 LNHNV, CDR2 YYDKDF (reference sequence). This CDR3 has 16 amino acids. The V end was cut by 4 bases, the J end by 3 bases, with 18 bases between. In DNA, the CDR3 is TGTGCCACCAGCAATATCCCCAAACCACGAGACTATGGCTACACCTTC. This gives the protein CATSNIPKPRDYGYTF. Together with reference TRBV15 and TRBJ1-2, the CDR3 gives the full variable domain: DAMVIQNPRYQVTQFGKPVTLSCSQTLNHNVMYWYQQKSSQAPKLLFHYYDKDFNNEADTPDNFQSRRPNTSFCFLDIRSPGLGDTAMYLCATSNIPKPRDYGYTFGSGTRLTVV.

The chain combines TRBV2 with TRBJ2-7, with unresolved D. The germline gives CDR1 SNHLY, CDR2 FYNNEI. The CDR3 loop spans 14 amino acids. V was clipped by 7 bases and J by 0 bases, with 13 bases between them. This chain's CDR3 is CASTPDIISYEQYV. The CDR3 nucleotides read TGTGCCAGCACCCCCGACATCATCTCCTACGAGCAGTACGTC.

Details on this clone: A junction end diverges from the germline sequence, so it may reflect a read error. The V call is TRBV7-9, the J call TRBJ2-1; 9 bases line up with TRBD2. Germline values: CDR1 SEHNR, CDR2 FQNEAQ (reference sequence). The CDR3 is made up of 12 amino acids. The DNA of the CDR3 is TGTTCCAGCAGCTTAGCGGGAGACGAGCAGTTCTTC. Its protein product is CSSSLAGDEQFF.

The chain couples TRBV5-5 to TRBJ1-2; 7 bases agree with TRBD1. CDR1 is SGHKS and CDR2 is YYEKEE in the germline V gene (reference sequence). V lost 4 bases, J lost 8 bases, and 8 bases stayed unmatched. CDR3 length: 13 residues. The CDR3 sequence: CASSLRDRDGYTF. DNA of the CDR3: TGTGCCAGCAGCCTCCGGGACAGAGACGGCTACACCTTC.

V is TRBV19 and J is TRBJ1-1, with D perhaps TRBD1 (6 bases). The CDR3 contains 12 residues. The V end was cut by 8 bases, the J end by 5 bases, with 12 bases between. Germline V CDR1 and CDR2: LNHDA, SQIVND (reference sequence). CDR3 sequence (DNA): TGTGCCAGTGCCTTAGGGGGAACTGAAGCTTTCTTT. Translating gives CASALGGTEAFF.

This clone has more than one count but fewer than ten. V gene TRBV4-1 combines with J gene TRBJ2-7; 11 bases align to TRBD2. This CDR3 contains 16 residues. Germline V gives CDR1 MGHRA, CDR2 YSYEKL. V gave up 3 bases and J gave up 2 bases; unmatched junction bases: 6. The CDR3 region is CASSQPRLAGTYEQYV. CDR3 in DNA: TGCGCCAGCAGCCAGCCCCGACTAGCGGGGACCTACGAGCAGTACGTC.

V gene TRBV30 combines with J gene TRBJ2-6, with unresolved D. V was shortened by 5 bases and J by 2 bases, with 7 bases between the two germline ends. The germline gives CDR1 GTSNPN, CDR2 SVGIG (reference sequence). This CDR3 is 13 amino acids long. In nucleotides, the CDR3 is TGTGCCTGGGCCCGGGCTGGGGCCAACGTCCTGACTTTC. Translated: CAWARAGANVLTF.

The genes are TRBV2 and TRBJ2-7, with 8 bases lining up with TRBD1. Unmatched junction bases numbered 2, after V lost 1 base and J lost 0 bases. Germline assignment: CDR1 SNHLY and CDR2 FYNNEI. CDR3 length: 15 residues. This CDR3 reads CASSEGQGLSYEQYV. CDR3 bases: TGTGCCAGCAGTGAAGGACAGGGGCTCTCCTACGAGCAGTACGTC.

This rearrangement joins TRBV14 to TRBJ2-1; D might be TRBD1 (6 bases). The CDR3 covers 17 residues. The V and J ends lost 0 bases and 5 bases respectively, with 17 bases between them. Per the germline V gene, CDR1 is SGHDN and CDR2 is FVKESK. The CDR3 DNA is TGTGCCAGCAGCCAAGATCCCCGGGCAGGGGTCAACAATGAGCAGTTCTTC. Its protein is CASSQDPRAGVNNEQFF.

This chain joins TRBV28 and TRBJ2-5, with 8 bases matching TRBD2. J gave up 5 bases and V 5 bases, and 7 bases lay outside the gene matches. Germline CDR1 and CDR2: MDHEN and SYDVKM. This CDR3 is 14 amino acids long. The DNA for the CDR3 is TGTGCCAGCAGTGTGATAGCGGGGACGGAGACCCAGTACTTC. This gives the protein CASSVIAGTETQYF.

CDR3 sequence (DNA): TGTGCCAGCAGTTCCCCCCTCGACAACCAAGAGACCCAGTACTTC. This translates into CASSSPLDNQETQYF. The chain combines TRBV28 with TRBJ2-5; D is ambiguous. CDR1 is MDHEN and CDR2 is SYDVKM in the germline V gene. The CDR3 covers 15 residues. V was cut by 4 bases and J by 0 bases, with 12 bases left in between. Full variable domain (rest looked up from reference TRBV28 and TRBJ2-5): DVKVTQSSRYLVKRTGEKVFLECVQDMDHENMFWYRQDPGLGLRLIYFSYDVKMKEKGDIPEGYSVSREKKERFSLILESASTNQTSMYLCASSSPLDNQETQYFGPGTRLLVL.

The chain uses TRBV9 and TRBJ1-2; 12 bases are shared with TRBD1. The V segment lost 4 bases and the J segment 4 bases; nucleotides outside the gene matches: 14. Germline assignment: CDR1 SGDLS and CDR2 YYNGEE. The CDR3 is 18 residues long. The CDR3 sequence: CASSPPQGQGAMSYGYTF. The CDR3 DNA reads TGTGCCAGCAGCCCGCCCCAGGGACAGGGGGCTATGAGCTATGGCTACACCTTC.

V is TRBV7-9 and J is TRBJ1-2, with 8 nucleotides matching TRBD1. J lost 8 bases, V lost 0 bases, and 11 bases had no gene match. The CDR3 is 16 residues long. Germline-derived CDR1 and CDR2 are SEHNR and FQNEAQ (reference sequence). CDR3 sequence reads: CASSLAGQAISLGYTF. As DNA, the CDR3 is TGTGCCAGCAGCTTAGCGGGACAGGCGATTTCTTTGGGCTACACCTTC.

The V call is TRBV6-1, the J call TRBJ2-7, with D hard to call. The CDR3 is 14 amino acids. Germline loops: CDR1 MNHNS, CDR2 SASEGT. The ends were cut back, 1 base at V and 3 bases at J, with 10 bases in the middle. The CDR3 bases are TGTGCCAGCAGTGAAGGTGATAGCTACTACGAGCAGTACTTC. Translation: CASSEGDSYYEQYF.

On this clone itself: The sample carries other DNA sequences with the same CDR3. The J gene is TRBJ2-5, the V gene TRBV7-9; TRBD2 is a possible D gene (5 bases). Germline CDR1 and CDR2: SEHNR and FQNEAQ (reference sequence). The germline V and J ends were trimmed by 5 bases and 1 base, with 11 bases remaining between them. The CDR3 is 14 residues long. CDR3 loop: CASSGLAAQETQYF. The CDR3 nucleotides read TGTGCCAGCAGCGGACTGGCGGCCCAAGAGACCCAGTACTTC.

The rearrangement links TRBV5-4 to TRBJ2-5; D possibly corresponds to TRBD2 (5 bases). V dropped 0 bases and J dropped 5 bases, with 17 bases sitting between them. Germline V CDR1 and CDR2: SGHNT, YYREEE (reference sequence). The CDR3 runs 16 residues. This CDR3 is CASSLGISVTGETQYF. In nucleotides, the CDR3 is TGTGCCAGCAGCTTGGGTATAAGCGTAACGGGGGAGACCCAGTACTTC. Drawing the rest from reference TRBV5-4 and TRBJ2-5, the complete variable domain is ETGVTQSPTHLIKTRGQQVTLRCSSQSGHNTVSWYQQALGQGPQFIFQYYREEENGRGNFPPRFSGLQFPNYSSELNVNALELDDSALYLCASSLGISVTGETQYFGPGTRLLVL.

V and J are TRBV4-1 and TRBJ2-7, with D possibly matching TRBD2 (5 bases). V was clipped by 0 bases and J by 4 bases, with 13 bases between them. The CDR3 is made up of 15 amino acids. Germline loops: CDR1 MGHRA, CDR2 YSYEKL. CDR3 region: CASSQERAIRYEQYF. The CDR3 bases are TGCGCCAGCAGCCAAGAGCGGGCAATTAGGTACGAGCAGTACTTC.

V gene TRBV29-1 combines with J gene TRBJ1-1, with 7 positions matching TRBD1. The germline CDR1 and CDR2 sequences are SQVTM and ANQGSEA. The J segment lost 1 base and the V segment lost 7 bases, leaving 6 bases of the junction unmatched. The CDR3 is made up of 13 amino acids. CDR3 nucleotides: TGCAGCGCGATAGGGACAGAGAACACTGAAGCTTTCTTT. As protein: CSAIGTENTEAFF. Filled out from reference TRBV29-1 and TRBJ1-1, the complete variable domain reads SAVISQKPSRDICQRGTSLTIQCQVDSQVTMMFWYRQQPGQSLTLIATANQGSEATYESGFVIDKFPISRPNLTFSTLTVSNMSPEDSSIYLCSAIGTENTEAFFGQGTRLTVV.